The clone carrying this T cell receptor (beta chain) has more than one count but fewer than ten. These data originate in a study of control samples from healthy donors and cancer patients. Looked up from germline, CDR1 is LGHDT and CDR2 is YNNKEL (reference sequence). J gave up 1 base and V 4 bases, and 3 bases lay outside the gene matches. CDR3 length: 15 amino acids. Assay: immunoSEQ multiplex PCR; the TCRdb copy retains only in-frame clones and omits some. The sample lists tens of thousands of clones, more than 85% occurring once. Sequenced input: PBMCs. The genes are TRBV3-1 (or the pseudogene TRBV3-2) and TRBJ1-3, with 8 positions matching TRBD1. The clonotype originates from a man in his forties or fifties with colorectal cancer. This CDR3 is CASSRGQASGNTIYF. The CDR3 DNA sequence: TGTGCCAGCAGCCGGGGACAGGCTTCTGGAAACACCATATATTTT.